The 14 T cell receptor beta chains given below trace back to one sample, sequenced in a study of lymphopenia after photon versus proton radiotherapy (dated by TCRdb to the late 2010s). The library was built by means of the immunoSEQ multiplex PCR assay. The immuneACCESS repertoire file appears here via TCRdb, limited to in-frame rearrangements. These files lack a portion of the clones; in checked studies, under half of the deficit traces to unresolved V genes, and the cause of the others is not known. The sample contains approximately 22,000 clones, 75% to 90% of them found a single time. The ten largest clones capture around 20% of the sample. The sequences come from peripheral blood, collected from a patient treated with photon-based radiotherapy. All receptors come from a man between 60 and 75 years old with pancreatic cancer.

CDR3 in DNA: TGCGCCAGCAGCCCCCTACCGGGACAACCCACAAACGGCTACACCTTC. Translating it yields CASSPLPGQPTNGYTF. The chain has TRBV5-1 and TRBJ1-2; tentatively, D is TRBD1 (6 bases). Deletions cut 4 bases from V and 8 bases from J, with 24 bases between. The CDR3 extends over 16 amino acids. The germline V gene has CDR1 SGHRS and CDR2 YFSETQ.

This chain links TRBV6-5 with TRBJ2-5; D remains unclear. CDR3 length: 13 residues. Trimming took off 2 bases at V and 2 bases at J, with 6 bases between the two ends. Germline CDR1 and CDR2: MNHEY and SVGAGI. DNA for the CDR3: TGTGCCAGCAGTTACGTCAGACAAGAGACCCAGTACTTC. Its translation is CASSYVRQETQYF.

The CDR3 coding sequence is TGTGCCAGCAGCCGAGTGTGGCGCACAGATACGCAGTATTTT. Amino acid sequence: CASSRVWRTDTQYF. The rearrangement links TRBV11-2 to TRBJ2-3; D ambiguous. This CDR3 spans 14 amino acids. The germline gives CDR1 SGHAT, CDR2 FQNNGV. V lost 5 bases and J lost 1, with 10 bases in between.

The chain uses TRBV27 and TRBJ2-7; D remains unclear. V dropped 8 bases and J dropped 2 bases, with 28 bases sitting between them. This CDR3 is 18 amino acids long. CDR1 and CDR2 (germline): MNHEY, SMNVEV (reference sequence). CDR3 sequence reads: CASEPVPPTEFGTYEQYF. CDR3 in DNA: TGTGCCAGCGAGCCGGTCCCCCCAACGGAGTTTGGAACCTACGAGCAGTACTTC.

This sequence joins TRBV5-1 and TRBJ2-7; 7 bases line up with TRBD2. The CDR3 runs 15 residues. CDR1 and CDR2 (germline): SGHRS, YFSETQ. V dropped 0 bases and J dropped 2; count of bases not matched to a gene: 5. CDR3 DNA sequence: TGCGCCAGCAGCTTGGGAGCGGGGAGGACCTACGAGCAGTACTTC. Protein sequence: CASSLGAGRTYEQYF. Together with reference TRBV5-1 and TRBJ2-7, the CDR3 gives the full variable domain: KAGVTQTPRYLIKTRGQQVTLSCSPISGHRSVSWYQQTPGQGLQFLFEYFSETQRNKGNFPGRFSGRQFSNSRSEMNVSTLELGDSALYLCASSLGAGRTYEQYFGPGTRLTVT.

In this sample, this clone turned up once. This chain connects TRBV14 to TRBJ1-2; 10 bases line up with TRBD1. CDR3 length: 14 amino acids. V was pared by 1 base and J by 4 bases, with 0 bases of the junction left unmatched. Per germline, CDR1 SGHDN and CDR2 FVKESK. The CDR3 spells CASSQGQGAYGYTF. The CDR3 DNA sequence: TGTGCCAGCAGCCAAGGACAGGGGGCCTATGGCTACACCTTC.

The V gene is TRBV5-1, the J gene TRBJ1-5; 12 bases fit TRBD1. This CDR3 region has 14 residues. The J segment lost 7 bases and the V segment lost 4 bases, leaving 3 bases of the junction unmatched. Germline V gene sequence: CDR1 SGHRS, CDR2 YFSETQ. The CDR3 sequence is CASSLGTGGQPQHF. The CDR3, as DNA: TGCGCCAGCAGCCTAGGGACAGGGGGCCAGCCCCAGCATTTT.

The genes are TRBV14 and TRBJ2-7; TRBD1 is a possible D gene (5 bases). Trimming pared 1 base from V and 3 bases from J, leaving 10 bases between. The germline CDR1 and CDR2 sequences are SGHDN and FVKESK. The CDR3 is 14 residues long. The CDR3 reads CASSQVGRDYEQYF. For the CDR3, the DNA is TGTGCCAGCAGCCAAGTCGGCAGGGACTACGAGCAGTACTTC.

This chain joins TRBV7-9 and TRBJ1-1, with D unclear. The V and J ends lost 5 bases and 0 bases respectively, with 10 bases between them. CDR1 is SEHNR, CDR2 FQNEAQ, per germline (reference sequence). The CDR3 sequence is 14 residues long. CDR3 sequence reads: CASSLQTVNTEAFF. The CDR3, as DNA: TGTGCCAGCAGCCTCCAGACGGTGAACACTGAAGCTTTCTTT.

V gene TRBV30 combines with J gene TRBJ1-2, with 7 bases aligning to TRBD1. With 5 bases clipped from V and 1 base from J, the junction kept 7 bases outside the gene matches. Germline CDR1 and CDR2: GTSNPN and SVGIG (reference sequence). This CDR3 is built from 14 residues. CDR3 DNA: TGTGCCTGGTCCCCCCAGGGGGTTAACTATGGCTACACCTTC. Translation: CAWSPQGVNYGYTF.

The chain uses TRBV30 and TRBJ2-7, with 12 nucleotides matching TRBD2. Germline trimming cut 3 bases from V and 0 bases from J; bases unmatched to any gene: 3. This CDR3 region has 15 residues. The germline CDR1 and CDR2 sequences are GTSNPN and SVGIG (reference sequence). CDR3 sequence reads: CAWSGLAGSSYEQYF. Here the CDR3 DNA reads TGTGCCTGGAGCGGACTAGCGGGAAGCTCCTACGAGCAGTACTTC.

The V call is TRBV13, the J call TRBJ2-5, with 10 bases fitting TRBD2. CDR3 length equals 16 residues. V shed 1 base and J 3 bases; nucleotides not matched to a gene: 5. CDR1 and CDR2 (germline): PRHDT, FYEKMQ (reference sequence). The CDR3 is CASSLVRTSGKETQYF. CDR3 in DNA: TGTGCCAGCAGCTTAGTCCGGACTAGCGGCAAAGAGACCCAGTACTTC.

The rearrangement links TRBV5-6 to TRBJ1-2; no definite D call. Looked up from germline, CDR1 is SGHDT and CDR2 is YYEEEE. Between the trimmed V and J ends, which lost 4 bases and 6 bases, there was a span of 7 bases. The CDR3 is made up of 11 amino acids. In DNA, the CDR3 is TGTGCCAGCAGCCGATCTGATGGCTACACCTTC. Translated, it gives CASSRSDGYTF. Full variable domain (rest looked up from reference TRBV5-6 and TRBJ1-2): DAGVTQSPTHLIKTRGQQVTLRCSPKSGHDTVSWYQQALGQGPQFIFQYYEEEERQRGNFPDRFSGHQFPNYSSELNVNALLLGDSALYLCASSRSDGYTFGSGTRLTVV.

The rearrangement joins TRBV6-5 to TRBJ1-3; D is unclear. Trimming pared 6 bases from V and 2 bases from J, leaving 11 bases between. CDR1 is MNHEY and CDR2 is SVGAGI in the germline V gene. This CDR3 is built from 14 residues. The CDR3 DNA reads as TGTGCCAGCAGACGAGACGGGACTGGAAACACCATATATTTT. Its protein product is CASRRDGTGNTIYF.